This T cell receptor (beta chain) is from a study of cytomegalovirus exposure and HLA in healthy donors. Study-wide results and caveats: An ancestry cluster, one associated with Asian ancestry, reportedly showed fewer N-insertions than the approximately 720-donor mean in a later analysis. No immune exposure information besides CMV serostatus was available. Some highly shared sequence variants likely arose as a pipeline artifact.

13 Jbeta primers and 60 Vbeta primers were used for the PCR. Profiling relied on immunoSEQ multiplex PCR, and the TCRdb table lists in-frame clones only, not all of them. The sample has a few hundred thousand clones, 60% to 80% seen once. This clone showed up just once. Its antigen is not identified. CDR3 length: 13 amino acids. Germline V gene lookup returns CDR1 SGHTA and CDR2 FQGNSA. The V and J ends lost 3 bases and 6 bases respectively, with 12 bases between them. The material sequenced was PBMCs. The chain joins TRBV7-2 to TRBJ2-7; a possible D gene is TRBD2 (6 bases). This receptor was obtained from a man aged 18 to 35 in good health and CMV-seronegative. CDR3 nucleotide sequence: TGTGCCAGCAGCTTCGGGAGCTTCTCCGAGCAGTACTTC. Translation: CASSFGSFSEQYF.